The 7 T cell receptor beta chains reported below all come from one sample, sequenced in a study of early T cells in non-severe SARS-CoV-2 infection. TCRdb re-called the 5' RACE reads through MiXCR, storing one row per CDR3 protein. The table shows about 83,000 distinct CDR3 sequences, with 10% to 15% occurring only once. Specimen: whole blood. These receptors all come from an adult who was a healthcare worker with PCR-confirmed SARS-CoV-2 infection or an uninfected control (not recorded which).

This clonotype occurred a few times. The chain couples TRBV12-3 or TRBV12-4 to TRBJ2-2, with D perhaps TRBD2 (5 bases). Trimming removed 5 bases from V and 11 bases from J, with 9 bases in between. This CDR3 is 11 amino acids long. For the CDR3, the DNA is TGTGCCAGCAGTCGACGGGATGAGCTGTTTTTT. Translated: CASSRRDELFF.

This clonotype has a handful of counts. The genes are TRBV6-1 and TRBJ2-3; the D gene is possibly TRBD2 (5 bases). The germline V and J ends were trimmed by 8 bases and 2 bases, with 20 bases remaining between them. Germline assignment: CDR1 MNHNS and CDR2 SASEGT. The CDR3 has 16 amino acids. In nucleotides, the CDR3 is TGTGCCAGCCTGCGGGTAGAATTCCCCTCCACAGATACGCAGTATTTT. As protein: CASLRVEFPSTDTQYF.

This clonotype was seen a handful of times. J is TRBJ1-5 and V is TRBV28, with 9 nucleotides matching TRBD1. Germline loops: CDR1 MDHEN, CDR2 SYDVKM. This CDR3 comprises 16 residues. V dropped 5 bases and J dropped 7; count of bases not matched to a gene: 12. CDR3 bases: TGTGCCAGCAGTACAACCGGGACAGGGTTTGGGCAGCCCCAGCATTTT. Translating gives CASSTTGTGFGQPQHF.

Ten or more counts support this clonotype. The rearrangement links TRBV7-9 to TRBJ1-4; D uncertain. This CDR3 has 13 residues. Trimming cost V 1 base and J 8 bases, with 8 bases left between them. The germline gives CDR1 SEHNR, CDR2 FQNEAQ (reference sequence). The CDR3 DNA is TGTGCCAGCAGCTTAGACCCCCACGAAAAACTGTTTTTT. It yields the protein CASSLDPHEKLFF.

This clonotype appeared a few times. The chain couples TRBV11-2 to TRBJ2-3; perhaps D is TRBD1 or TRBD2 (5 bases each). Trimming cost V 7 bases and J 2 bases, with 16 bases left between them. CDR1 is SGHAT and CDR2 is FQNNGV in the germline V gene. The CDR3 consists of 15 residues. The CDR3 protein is CASTPVGDSTDTQYF. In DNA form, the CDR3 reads TGTGCCAGCACCCCGGTGGGGGATTCCACAGATACGCAGTATTTT.

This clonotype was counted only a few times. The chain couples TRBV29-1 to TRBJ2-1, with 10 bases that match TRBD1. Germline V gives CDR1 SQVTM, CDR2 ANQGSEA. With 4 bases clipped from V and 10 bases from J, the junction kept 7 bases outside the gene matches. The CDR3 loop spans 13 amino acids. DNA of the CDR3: TGCAGCGTTGCCTCGACAGGGGGCAGGGAGCAGTTCTTC. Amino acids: CSVASTGGREQFF.

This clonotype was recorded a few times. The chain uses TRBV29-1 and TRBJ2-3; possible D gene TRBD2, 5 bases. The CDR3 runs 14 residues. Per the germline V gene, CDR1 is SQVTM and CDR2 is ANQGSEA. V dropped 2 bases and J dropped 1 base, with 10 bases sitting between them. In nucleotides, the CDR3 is TGCAGCGTTGAATCCAGCGGACGCACAGATACGCAGTATTTT. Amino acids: CSVESSGRTDTQYF.